Listed below are T cell receptor beta chains from one sample, sequenced in a study of radiotherapy plus CTLA-4 blockade in lung cancer. TCRdb's table, derived via immunoSEQ multiplex PCR, lists solely in-frame clones and lacks some. This table has 40,000 to 60,000 clones, approximately 86% appearing once. Here the sequenced sample was peripheral blood, taken from a patient treated with radiotherapy plus ipilimumab. The receptors were gathered from a human donor with non-small cell lung cancer that progressed on radiotherapy plus ipilimumab. Some clones in this sample may be carry-over from other donors' samples. Both conserved end residues are part of each CDR3. Each record gives: D gene, clone size, J gene, V gene, CDR3 protein, CDR3 DNA. A D gene is named only where the DNA matches it firmly. Size is stated for part of the rows, as once, few or many counts, or as a class when the clone is expanded.

>TRBD2|NA|TRBJ2-1|TRBV11-2
CASSPGGGAYNEQFF
TGTGCCAGCAGCCCCGGTGGGGGGGCCTACAATGAGCAGTTCTTC
>NA|NA|TRBJ1-5|TRBV5-1
CASSLAGGGNQPQHF
TGCGCCAGCAGCTTGGCGGGCGGGGGCAATCAGCCCCAGCATTTT
>NA|NA|TRBJ1-3|TRBV28
CASRPGQIGNTIYF
TGTGCCAGCAGACCTGGACAGATCGGAAACACCATATATTTT
>NA|NA|TRBJ2-3|TRBV6-6
CASSSQAAEASDTQYF
TGTGCCAGCAGTTCCCAGGCGGCGGAGGCTTCCGATACGCAGTATTTT
>TRBD1|few|TRBJ2-7|TRBV6-1
CASSRQGPYEQYF
TGTGCCAGCAGCAGACAGGGACCCTACGAGCAGTACTTC
>NA|NA|TRBJ2-1|TRBV5-1
CASSLDRSSYNEQFF
TGCGCCAGCAGCTTGGATCGGAGCTCCTACAATGAGCAGTTCTTC
>TRBD2|once|TRBJ2-7|TRBV15
CATSRSPPGLAVPYEQYF
TGTGCCACCAGCAGATCGCCCCCGGGACTAGCGGTTCCCTACGAGCAGTACTTC
>TRBD2|NA|TRBJ2-7|TRBV2
CASSEALGSGEDEQYF
TGTGCCAGCAGTGAAGCGCTAGGGAGCGGGGAGGACGAGCAGTACTTC
>NA|NA|TRBJ2-5|TRBV7-8
CASSFYKETQYF
TGTGCCAGCAGCTTCTATAAAGAGACCCAGTACTTC
>NA|NA|TRBJ1-2|TRBV10-1
CASSDRTNYGYTF
TGCGCCAGCAGTGACAGAACTAACTATGGCTACACCTTC
>NA|NA|TRBJ1-1|TRBV4-2
CASSQDSTGNTEAFF
TGTGCCAGCAGCCAAGATTCGACAGGGAACACTGAAGCTTTCTTT
>TRBD2|few|TRBJ2-7|TRBV2
CASSEALGRGASYEQYF
TGTGCCAGCAGTGAAGCGCTTGGGCGGGGGGCCTCCTACGAGCAGTACTTC
>TRBD2|NA|TRBJ2-1|TRBV11-2
CASSYPESASGNEQFF
TGTGCCAGCAGCTACCCAGAATCGGCTAGCGGCAATGAGCAGTTCTTC
>TRBD1|NA|TRBJ1-1|TRBV28
CASVSGQGGTEAFF
TGTGCCAGCGTATCGGGACAGGGCGGCACTGAAGCTTTCTTT
>TRBD2|NA|TRBJ2-7|TRBV9
CASSPPLTSGRSYEQYF
TGTGCCAGCAGCCCACCCTTGACTAGCGGGAGGTCCTACGAGCAGTACTTC
>TRBD1|NA|TRBJ1-5|TRBV7-8
CASSLVGDRALNQPQHF
TGTGCCAGCAGCTTAGTGGGGGACAGGGCACTCAATCAGCCCCAGCATTTT
>NA|NA|TRBJ1-5|TRBV9
CASSVGGGGNQPQHF
TGTGCCAGCAGCGTAGGAGGGGGAGGCAATCAGCCCCAGCATTTT
>NA|once|TRBJ2-4|TRBV19
CASSPTPGRGGAKNIQYF
TGTGCCAGTAGTCCCACCCCGGGAAGGGGGGGGGCCAAAAACATTCAGTACTTC
>NA|few|TRBJ1-1|TRBV29-1
CSVEGRAPWTGEAFF
TGCAGCGTTGAAGGGAGGGCCCCATGGACGGGTGAAGCTTTCTTT
>NA|NA|TRBJ2-3|TRBV7-2
CASTHRQRATDTQYF
TGTGCCAGCACCCATCGCCAGCGGGCTACAGATACGCAGTATTTT
>NA|NA|TRBJ2-3|TRBV7-7
CASSPLQSADTQYF
TGTGCCAGCAGCCCCCTGCAGTCAGCAGATACGCAGTATTTT
>NA|NA|TRBJ2-7|TRBV18
CASSPDSVYEQYF
TGTGCCAGCTCACCGGACTCGGTTTACGAGCAGTACTTC
>NA|NA|TRBJ2-7|TRBV15
CATSRDLYEQYF
TGTGCCACCAGCAGAGATCTGTACGAGCAGTACTTC
>NA|NA|TRBJ2-7|TRBV6-5
CASSYSYPGTYEQYF
TGTGCCAGCAGTTACTCGTATCCAGGGACCTACGAGCAGTACTTC
>TRBD1|NA|TRBJ1-5|TRBV5-1
CASSLDRAQGAGNQPQHF
TGCGCCAGCAGCTTGGACCGCGCACAGGGGGCGGGCAATCAGCCCCAGCATTTT
>NA|NA|TRBJ2-1|TRBV9
CASSLWTDNNEQFF
TGTGCCAGCAGCCTCTGGACAGATAACAATGAGCAGTTCTTC
>NA|NA|TRBJ2-2|TRBV15
CATSIRGSGELFF
TGTGCCACCAGCATAAGAGGGTCAGGGGAGCTGTTTTTT
>TRBD1|few|TRBJ1-6|TRBV6-1
CASSEQGGEFAPLHF
TGTGCCAGCAGTGAACAGGGGGGTGAATTCGCACCCCTCCACTTT